Listed here is a single T cell receptor (beta chain). TCR beta CDR3 regions were amplified from RNA. An initial round of RT-PCR targeting the TCR CDR3 relied on the HTBI primer set. TCRdb fed the multiplex PCR reads into MiXCR, producing one record per CDR3 protein. The repertoire has about 400,000 distinct CDR3 sequences, about 25% of them found once; the top ten carry roughly 80%. The data were taken from a study of T cells in Graves' hyperthyroidism and ophthalmopathy. Patients aged 18 to 65 had newly diagnosed hyperthyroidism lasting under 2 months. Clinical symptoms, serum thyroxine, TRAb, thyroid ultrasound and orbital computed tomography established diagnosis. Germline V lookup: CDR1 SGHRS, CDR2 YFSETQ. The CDR3 loop spans 17 amino acids. The ends were cut back, 4 bases at V and 2 bases at J, with 22 bases in the middle.

The clonotype originates from a man between 45 and 60 years old with Graves' hyperthyroidism. The V call is TRBV5-1, the J call TRBJ2-7; tentative D call: TRBD2 (7 bases). Sequenced sample: blood. This CDR3 reads CASSPISSGGRTYEQYF. Written as DNA, the CDR3 is TGCGCCAGCAGCCCAATTTCATCCGGGGGGCGTACCTACGAGCAGTACTTC.